Listed here are 32 T cell receptor beta chains from one sample, sequenced in a study of regulatory T cells in long-lasting Graves disease (dated by TCRdb to the early 2020s). The sample's time point label is to be understood as: newly diagnosed GD, antithyroid drugs for less than 3 months. RNA was extracted from PBMCs in TRIzol for both TCR sequencing and RNA sequencing. The library relied on multiplex PCR. Sequenced using an Illumina HiSeq 4000. TCR beta libraries were built with iRepertoire HTBI primers and Arm-PCR amplification of CDR3 regions. Using fastp at Q25 and MiXCR, TCRdb reprocessed the public reads and kept productive beta chains. Each CDR3 protein appears once, grouped with its most common genes and DNA. For this sample the table gives hundreds of thousands of distinct CDR3 sequences, of which about 13% were detected only once. The ten largest clones add up to roughly 10% of the sample.

The same sample was also studied in work on T cells in Graves' hyperthyroidism and ophthalmopathy.

Sequencing was performed on peripheral blood mononuclear cells (PBMCs), taken at new diagnosis, from a patient treated with antithyroid drugs. The source of these receptors is a man between 25 and 39 years old with Graves disease. Donor details come from another sample of the same person, matched by shared clones.

This clonotype was found many times. The chain is built from TRBV18 and TRBJ2-7; a possible D gene is TRBD1 (6 bases). The CDR3 is 15 residues long. V dropped 0 bases and J dropped 3 bases, with 12 bases sitting between them. Per the germline V gene, CDR1 is KGHSH and CDR2 is LQKENI. The CDR3 sequence is CASSPPVTGFYEQYF. The CDR3 nucleotides read TGTGCCAGCTCACCACCTGTGACAGGCTTCTACGAGCAGTACTTC.

This clonotype showed up many times. The chain uses TRBV12-3 or TRBV12-4 and TRBJ1-1; tentatively, D is TRBD1 (5 bases). Deletions cut 3 bases from V and 2 bases from J, with 10 bases between. CDR3 length: 14 amino acids. CDR3 protein: CASSLEGVNTEAFF. The CDR3 region has the DNA TGTGCCAGCAGTTTGGAAGGGGTCAACACTGAAGCTTTCTTT.

This clonotype showed up many times. V gene TRBV7-9 combines with J gene TRBJ2-6, with D possibly matching TRBD1 (5 bases). Germline lookup yields CDR1 SEHNR and CDR2 FQNEAQ (reference sequence). The V gene lost 3 bases and the J gene lost 2 bases, with 8 bases spanning the gap. CDR3 length equals 15 residues. The CDR3 here is CASSFWGAGANVLTF. The CDR3 region has the DNA TGTGCCAGCAGCTTCTGGGGCGCTGGGGCCAACGTCCTGACTTTC.

Ten or more counts support this clonotype. The genes are TRBV7-9 and TRBJ1-2; possibly TRBD1 for D (6 bases). Germline V gene lookup returns CDR1 SEHNR and CDR2 FQNEAQ (reference sequence). Trimming left V 5 bases short and J 7 bases short, with 20 bases between. The length of the CDR3 is 15 residues. CDR3 nucleotides: TGTGCCAGCAGCCCTGGAGGGGGGGGGGCCGGTGGCTACACCTTC. This translates into CASSPGGGGAGGYTF.

The table lists this clonotype with many counts. The DNA for the CDR3 is TGTGCCAGCAGACCTCTGGGCGGAAGGACAGATACGCAGTATTTT. It translates to CASRPLGGRTDTQYF. The J gene is TRBJ2-3, the V gene TRBV27, with D unclear. This CDR3 has 15 residues. Looked up from germline, CDR1 is MNHEY and CDR2 is SMNVEV (reference sequence). V lost 6 bases and J lost 3, with 16 bases in between.

This clonotype showed up many times. The V call is TRBV27, the J call TRBJ2-3; 10 nucleotides match TRBD2. The germline V gene encodes CDR1 MNHEY and CDR2 SMNVEV (reference sequence). V shed 2 bases and J 2 bases; nucleotides not matched to a gene: 13. The CDR3 is 19 residues long. The DNA of the CDR3 is TGTGCCAGCAGTTTAAGAGGCACGGCCGGACTAGCGGACACAGATACGCAGTATTTT. The encoded protein is CASSLRGTAGLADTDTQYF.

This clonotype appeared a few times. Being one base from a much bigger clone, this may be a read error. As the CDR3 is not closed by the conserved phenylalanine or tryptophan, this likely results from a read error. This chain uses TRBV5-1 with TRBJ2-2, with D possibly being TRBD2 (5 bases). This CDR3 is built from 13 residues. V dropped 5 bases and J dropped 5 bases, with 10 bases sitting between them. Germline assignment: CDR1 SGHRS and CDR2 YFSETQ. This CDR3 is CASSEGVTGELFS. As DNA, the CDR3 is TGCGCCAGCAGTGAGGGCGTAACCGGGGAGCTGTTTTCT.

This clonotype was counted only a few times. The J gene is TRBJ1-6, the V gene TRBV19, with D tentatively TRBD1 (5 bases). V was cut by 9 bases and J by 14 bases, with 20 bases left in between. The CDR3 sequence is 13 residues long. Germline V lookup: CDR1 LNHDA, CDR2 SQIVND (reference sequence). CDR3 protein: CASPDGTSWTLHF. CDR3 DNA: TGTGCCAGCCCGGACGGGACCAGTTGGACCCTCCACTTT.

In regard to this clonotype: The CDR3 carries no conserved terminal phenylalanine or tryptophan, so it likely arises from a read error. The chain joins TRBV18 to TRBJ1-4, with D possibly matching TRBD1 (5 bases). Per the germline V gene, CDR1 is KGHSH and CDR2 is LQKENI. Trimming stripped 0 bases from V and 10 bases from J, with 15 bases between. The CDR3 loop spans 15 amino acids. For the CDR3, the DNA is TGTGCCAGCTCACCACCCTCAGTTGGGGCGGGAAAACTGTTTTCT. Translated: CASSPPSVGAGKLFS.

For this clonotype: This could be a read error, since a much larger clone is one nucleotide away. The chain is built from TRBV6-1 and TRBJ2-2; D not certain. The ends were cut back, 6 bases at V and 0 bases at J, with 8 bases in the middle. This CDR3 is built from 14 residues. From germline, CDR1 is MNHNS and CDR2 SASEGT. DNA for the CDR3: TGTGCCAGCAGACGCAGTTCGAACACCGGGGAGCTGTTTTTT. Translated, it gives CASRRSSNTGELFF.

The gene calls are TRBV4-1 and TRBJ2-5; maybe TRBD1 (5 bases). V was shortened by 1 base and J by 7 bases, with 16 bases between the two germline ends. The CDR3 runs to 15 residues. Germline CDR1 reads MGHRA; CDR2 reads YSYEKL. The CDR3 bases are TGCGCCAGCAGCCAAGCGACAGTTATTTCGGTGACCCAGTACTTC. Encoded protein: CASSQATVISVTQYF.

This clonotype was seen at least ten times. The chain couples TRBV20-1 to TRBJ2-2; tentatively, D is TRBD2 (5 bases). The CDR3 contains 12 residues. Trimming cost V 2 bases and J 7 bases, with 8 bases left between them. Germline CDR1 and CDR2: DFQATT and SNEGSKA (reference sequence). CDR3 residues: CSARQEVGELFF. The DNA for the CDR3 is TGCAGTGCTAGACAGGAGGTCGGGGAGCTGTTTTTT.

This clonotype came up many times. The chain links TRBV2 to TRBJ2-2; D gene uncertain. The CDR3 extends over 15 amino acids. Germline assignment: CDR1 SNHLY and CDR2 FYNNEI. The V gene lost 2 bases and the J gene lost 0 bases, with 7 bases spanning the gap. CDR3 region: CASSELAANTGELFF. The CDR3 DNA is TGTGCCAGCAGTGAATTGGCAGCGAACACCGGGGAGCTGTTTTTT.

This clonotype was seen ten or more times. The V gene is TRBV28, the J gene TRBJ2-3; 8 nucleotides agree with TRBD1. The germline V gene has CDR1 MDHEN and CDR2 SYDVKM. The J segment lost 6 bases and the V segment lost 6 bases, leaving 14 bases of the junction unmatched. The CDR3 length is 16 residues. The CDR3 sequence is CASSNGTGFSQDTQYF. The DNA of the CDR3 is TGTGCCAGCAGCAACGGGACAGGTTTTTCACAGGATACGCAGTATTTT.

This sequence joins TRBV11-2 and TRBJ2-6; unclear D gene. Germline assignment: CDR1 SGHAT and CDR2 FQNNGV. Trimming cost V 1 base and J 0 bases, with 10 bases left between them. The CDR3 contains 17 residues. CDR3 sequence: CASSLAPTHSGANVLTF. The CDR3 DNA reads as TGTGCCAGCAGCTTAGCTCCAACACACTCTGGGGCCAACGTCCTGACTTTC.

This clonotype was counted many times. The chain combines TRBV29-1 with TRBJ1-1, with D perhaps matching TRBD1 (5 bases). The CDR3 contains 13 residues. Germline CDR1 is SQVTM and CDR2 is ANQGSEA. Trimming stripped 3 bases from V and 4 bases from J, with 12 bases between. CDR3 sequence (DNA): TGCAGCGTTGAGGGCAGGGATTTCACTGAAGCTTTCTTT. Protein: CSVEGRDFTEAFF.

This clonotype turned up a few times. The DNA for the CDR3 is TGCGCCAGCAGCTTGGAAAGGACCGGGGAGCTGTTTTTT. This encodes CASSLERTGELFF. The chain employs TRBV5-1 and TRBJ2-2, with unresolved D. V was clipped by 0 bases and J by 5 bases, with 5 bases between them. Germline loops: CDR1 SGHRS, CDR2 YFSETQ. The length of the CDR3 is 13 residues.

At least ten counts were recorded for this clonotype. This chain links TRBV29-1 with TRBJ1-2; 11 positions agree with TRBD1. Germline values: CDR1 SQVTM, CDR2 ANQGSEA. The CDR3 loop spans 16 amino acids. V was clipped by 6 bases and J by 4 bases; unmatched bases: 13. This CDR3 is CSVQGTGGFPLYGYTF. CDR3 nucleotides: TGCAGCGTGCAAGGGACAGGGGGTTTCCCCCTCTATGGCTACACCTTC.

In this sample, this clonotype turned up a few times. The gene calls are TRBV20-1 and TRBJ2-1; the match to TRBD2 covers 8 bases. Germline trimming cut 0 bases from V and 10 bases from J; bases unmatched to any gene: 8. The CDR3 spans 14 residues. From germline, CDR1 is DFQATT and CDR2 SNEGSKA (reference sequence). This CDR3 reads CSARDRRTSNEQFF. In nucleotides, the CDR3 is TGCAGTGCTAGAGATCGAAGGACTAGCAACGAGCAGTTCTTC.

This clonotype has a handful of counts. The chain carries TRBV3-1 and TRBJ2-1, with D possibly matching TRBD2 (7 bases). The J call may be incorrect, as the DNA end agrees better with TRBJ2-5. The CDR3 is made up of 15 amino acids. From germline, CDR1 is LGHDT and CDR2 YNNKEL (reference sequence). The CDR3 DNA is TGTGCCAGCACCCCAAGGGGGGGCCTACGAGAGACCCAGTACTTC. Translation: CASTPRGGLRETQYF.

CDR3 coding DNA: TGCGCCAGCAGGCGAGAGCTCGGCACTGAAGCTTTCTTT. Translation gives CASRRELGTEAFF. The chain uses TRBV5-1 and TRBJ1-1, with D unresolved. V was pared by 5 bases and J by 4 bases, with 12 bases between. The CDR3 has 13 amino acids. The germline CDR1 and CDR2 sequences are SGHRS and YFSETQ.

This clonotype was seen at least ten times. The chain combines TRBV19 with TRBJ2-7, with D tentatively TRBD2 (6 bases). V was clipped by 0 bases and J by 3 bases, with 12 bases between them. Germline V gene sequence: CDR1 LNHDA, CDR2 SQIVND (reference sequence). The CDR3 is 15 residues long. The CDR3 coding sequence is TGTGCCAGTAGTATAGAAGGAGGAGGGGTCTACGAGCAGTACTTC. As protein: CASSIEGGGVYEQYF.

The V and J genes are TRBV12-3 or TRBV12-4 and TRBJ2-7; 10 positions agree with TRBD2. This CDR3 has 16 amino acids. The V gene end was trimmed by 3 bases and the J gene end by 3 bases; junction bases not matched to a gene: 8. In DNA form, the CDR3 reads TGTGCCAGCAGTTTGACACCGGGACTAGCGAGCTACGAGCAGTACTTC. Its translation is CASSLTPGLASYEQYF.

This clonotype was seen more than once but under ten times. The chain joins TRBV5-1 to TRBJ2-1, with D possibly matching TRBD2 (5 bases). This CDR3 comprises 17 residues. Deletions cut 0 bases from V and 1 base from J, with 14 bases between. The V gene's germline CDR1 is SGHRS and CDR2 YFSETQ. The chain's CDR3 is CASSLATGTSSYNEQFF. For the CDR3, the DNA is TGCGCCAGCAGCTTGGCAACGGGAACGTCGTCCTACAATGAGCAGTTCTTC.

The rearrangement joins TRBV7-2 to TRBJ2-7; D is tentatively TRBD1 or TRBD2 (5 bases each). V lost 11 bases, J lost 4 bases, and 24 bases lay in between. CDR3 length: 15 amino acids. The germline gives CDR1 SGHTA, CDR2 FQGNSA. CDR3: CAWSGGPRTNYEQYF. The CDR3 bases are TGTGCCTGGAGTGGGGGACCCAGGACGAATTACGAGCAGTACTTC.

This clonotype showed up many times. The chain uses TRBV29-1 and TRBJ2-1; possibly TRBD1 for D (5 bases). V lost 6 bases and J lost 6, with 9 bases in between. In germline, CDR1 is SQVTM, CDR2 ANQGSEA. CDR3 length equals 11 residues. CDR3 residues: CSVGRVNEQFF. The CDR3 DNA sequence: TGCAGCGTAGGCAGGGTCAATGAGCAGTTCTTC.

This clonotype has just a few counts. This sequence joins TRBV5-4 and TRBJ2-7; D not certain. Germline V CDR1 and CDR2: SGHNT, YYREEE (reference sequence). V lost 3 bases, J lost 0 bases, and 13 bases lay in between. CDR3 length: 15 residues. This CDR3 is CASSSANGLSYEQYF. The DNA for the CDR3 is TGTGCCAGCAGCTCTGCTAACGGCCTCTCCTACGAGCAGTACTTC.

This clonotype was observed at least ten times. J is TRBJ1-2 and V is TRBV6-1; TRBD1 aligns across 7 bases. Trimming took 6 bases from V and 4 from J; bases not matched to a gene: 11. The CDR3 consists of 15 residues. CDR1 and CDR2 (germline): MNHNS, SASEGT. This CDR3 is CASREQGKASYGYTF. CDR3 DNA sequence: TGTGCCAGCAGGGAACAGGGGAAGGCGAGCTATGGCTACACCTTC.

Ten or more counts support this clonotype. The CDR3 protein is CATSRDRGNTEAFF. In nucleotides, the CDR3 is TGTGCCACCAGCAGAGATAGGGGGAACACTGAAGCTTTCTTT. This chain joins TRBV15 and TRBJ1-1; possible D gene TRBD1, 5 bases. V lost 0 bases to trimming and J lost 1 base, with 6 bases between them. Looked up from germline, CDR1 is LNHNV and CDR2 is YYDKDF (reference sequence). The CDR3 runs to 14 residues.

This clonotype has just one count. Since a much larger clone is just one base distant, this may be a read error. The gene calls are TRBV12-3 or TRBV12-4 and TRBJ2-7; 12 bases are shared with TRBD1. This CDR3 has 15 amino acids. Germline trimming cut 7 bases from V and 3 bases from J; bases unmatched to any gene: 7. The CDR3 nucleotides read TGTGCCAGCAAGGGGGGACAGGGGGCCTTCTACGAGCAGTACTTC. The encoded protein is CASKGGQGAFYEQYF.

The V gene is TRBV27, the J gene TRBJ2-4, with TRBD2 as a possible D gene (5 bases). The germline V gene encodes CDR1 MNHEY and CDR2 SMNVEV (reference sequence). V was trimmed by 3 bases and J by 10 bases, leaving 13 bases between them. The CDR3 contains 13 residues. The CDR3 sequence: CASSFFGDGIQYF. The CDR3 DNA reads as TGTGCCAGCAGTTTTTTCGGGGATGGGATTCAGTACTTC.

This clonotype was seen many times. V usage is TRBV10-3 and J usage is TRBJ2-7; 10 bases are a match to TRBD1. Germline V gene sequence: CDR1 ENHRY, CDR2 SYGVKD. V was clipped by 6 bases and J by 3 bases; unmatched bases: 5. The CDR3 has 14 amino acids. The CDR3 sequence is CAISPDRGDYEQYF. The CDR3 DNA sequence: TGTGCCATCAGCCCGGACAGGGGGGACTACGAGCAGTACTTC.